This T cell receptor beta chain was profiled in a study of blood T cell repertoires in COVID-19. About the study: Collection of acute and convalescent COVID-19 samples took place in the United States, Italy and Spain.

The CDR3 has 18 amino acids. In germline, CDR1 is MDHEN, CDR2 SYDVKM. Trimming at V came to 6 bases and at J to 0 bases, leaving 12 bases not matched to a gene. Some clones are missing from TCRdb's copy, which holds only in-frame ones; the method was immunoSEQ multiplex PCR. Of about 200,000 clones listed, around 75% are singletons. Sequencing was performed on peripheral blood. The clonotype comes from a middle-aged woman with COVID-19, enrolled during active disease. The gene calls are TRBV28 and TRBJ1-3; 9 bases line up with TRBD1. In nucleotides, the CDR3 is TGTGCCAGCAGGCAGGGATGGGGACAGGGTCGCTCTGGAAACACCATATATTTT. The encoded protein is CASRQGWGQGRSGNTIYF.